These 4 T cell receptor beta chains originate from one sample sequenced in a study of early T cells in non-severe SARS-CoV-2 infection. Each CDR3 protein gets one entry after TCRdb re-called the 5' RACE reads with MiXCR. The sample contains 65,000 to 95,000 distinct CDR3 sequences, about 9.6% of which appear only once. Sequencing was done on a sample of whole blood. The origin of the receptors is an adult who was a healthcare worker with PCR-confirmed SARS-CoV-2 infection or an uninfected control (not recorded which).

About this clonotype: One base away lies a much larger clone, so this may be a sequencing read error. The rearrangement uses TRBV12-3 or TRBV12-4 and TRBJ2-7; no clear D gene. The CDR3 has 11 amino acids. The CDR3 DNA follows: TGTGCCAACAGTTCCCTGACCGAGCAGTACTTC. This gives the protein CANSSLTEQYF.

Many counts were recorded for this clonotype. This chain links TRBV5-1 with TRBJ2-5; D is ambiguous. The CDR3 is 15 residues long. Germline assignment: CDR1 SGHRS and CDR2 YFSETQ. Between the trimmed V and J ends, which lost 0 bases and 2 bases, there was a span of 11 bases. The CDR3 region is CASSLASQAQETQYF. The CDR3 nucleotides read TGCGCCAGCAGCTTGGCGTCGCAGGCTCAAGAGACCCAGTACTTC.

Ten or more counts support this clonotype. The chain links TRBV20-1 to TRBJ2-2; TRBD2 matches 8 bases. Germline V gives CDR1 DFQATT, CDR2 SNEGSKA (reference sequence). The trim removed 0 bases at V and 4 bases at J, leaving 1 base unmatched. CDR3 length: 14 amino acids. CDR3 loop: CSARDSGGTGELFF. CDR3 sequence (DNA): TGCAGTGCTAGAGACAGCGGGGGCACCGGGGAGCTGTTTTTT.

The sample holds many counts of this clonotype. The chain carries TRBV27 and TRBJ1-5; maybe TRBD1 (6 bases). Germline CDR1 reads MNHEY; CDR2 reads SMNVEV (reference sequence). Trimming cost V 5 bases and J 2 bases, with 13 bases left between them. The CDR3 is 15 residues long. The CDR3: CASSPGVGGNQPQHF. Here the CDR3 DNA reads TGTGCCAGCAGTCCAGGGGTGGGTGGCAATCAGCCCCAGCATTTT.